This TCR beta chain originates from a study of blood T cell repertoires in COVID-19. Study overall: Samples representing acute and convalescent COVID-19 were sourced from the United States, Italy and Spain.

In the source study's methods: It was from reference gene primer amplification that nucleated cell counts were estimated. Sequencing used immunoSEQ multiplex PCR; TCRdb keeps in-frame clones, though not all of them. The DNA was the basis for D and trimming; V, J and clone size are from that table. The sample lists 55,000 to 70,000 clones, roughly 91% occurring once. Across 20 to 25 US areas, participants ranged in age from roughly 18 to 95 years. V lost 0 bases to trimming and J lost 7 bases, with 12 bases between them. This CDR3 has 14 residues. The germline V gene encodes CDR1 LGHNA and CDR2 YNFKEQ.

Sequenced: PBMCs or T cells enriched from blood (not recorded which). The TCR comes from a woman aged 40 to 50 who had recovered from COVID-19. The chain combines TRBV4-2 with TRBJ1-2; D not certain. CDR3 DNA sequence: TGTGCCAGCAGCCAAGATCGAGGCCTGGGTGGCTACACCTTC. Its translation: CASSQDRGLGGYTF.